These T cell receptor beta chains were read from a single sample in a study of OX40 agonist ivuxolimab in advanced cancers. TCRdb keeps only in-frame clones here, not all; method: immunoSEQ multiplex PCR. The table shows about 58,000 clones, with approximately 91% occurring only once. This material consisted of CD4+ or CD8+ T cells sorted from blood, taken in a trial of the OX40 agonist ivuxolimab. Receptors originate from an adult with an advanced solid tumor such as melanoma, head and neck, liver or kidney cancer. CDR3s include the opening cysteine and the closing phenylalanine or tryptophan. The D gene is left open where the match is weak. Clone size is shown for a subset of rows, as once, few, many or a class of expanded clone.

d_call	clone_size	v_call	j_call	cdr3_nt	cdr3_aa
NA	NA	TRBV7-3	TRBJ2-5	TGTGCCAGCAGCTTAATGGGGGGCCAGGAAGAGACCCAGTACTTC	CASSLMGGQEETQYF
TRBD1	NA	TRBV7-3	TRBJ2-1	TGTGCCAGCAGCTTCACGGGACAGAACAATGAGCAGTTCTTC	CASSFTGQNNEQFF
TRBD2	NA	TRBV10-3	TRBJ2-7	TGTGCCACCTCACGGCTAGCGGGAGACTCCGAGCAGTACTTC	CATSRLAGDSEQYF
TRBD1	NA	TRBV5-4	TRBJ1-1	TGTGCCAGCAGCTTGGGGACAGGTTTACAAGGCACTGAAGCTTTCTTT	CASSLGTGLQGTEAFF
NA	NA	TRBV19	TRBJ1-5	TGTGCCAGTAGTGAACAGGGATCGGGTCAGCCCCAGCATTTT	CASSEQGSGQPQHF
NA	NA	TRBV28	TRBJ1-5	TGTGCCAGCGCCCAAGCAGGTAGCAATCAGCCCCAGCATTTT	CASAQAGSNQPQHF
NA	NA	TRBV6-1	TRBJ2-7	TGTGCCAGCACCCCCGTGGGGACTCCCTCCTACGAGCAGTACTTC	CASTPVGTPSYEQYF
NA	NA	TRBV7-9	TRBJ2-2	TGTGCCAGCAGCCCCCAGGGATTTACCGGGGAGCTGTTTTTT	CASSPQGFTGELFF
TRBD1	NA	TRBV6-1	TRBJ1-2	TGTGCCAGCAGTGGGACAGGGCTTGGCTACACCTTC	CASSGTGLGYTF
NA	NA	TRBV20-1	TRBJ1-1	TGCAGTGCTAGATTCATGGGTGAAGCTTTCTTT	CSARFMGEAFF
TRBD1	NA	TRBV28	TRBJ1-5	TGTGCCAGCAGTTTGGGCGGACAGGGAGGTCAGCCCCAGCATTTT	CASSLGGQGGQPQHF
NA	NA	TRBV21-1	TRBJ1-5	TGTGCCAGCAGCGCGAAGGGTGGCAATCAGCCCCAGCATTTT	CASSAKGGNQPQHF
NA	NA	TRBV7-8	TRBJ2-7	TGTGCCAGCAGCCTACGGGACAACTCCTACGAGCAGTACTTC	CASSLRDNSYEQYF
TRBD1	NA	TRBV11-1	TRBJ2-1	TGTGCCAGCAAGGTCGGACAGGGTGACAATGAGCAGTTCTTC	CASKVGQGDNEQFF
TRBD1	NA	TRBV10-2	TRBJ1-4	TGCGCCAGCAGCGGAACGGACAGGGGTGGGGAAAAACTGTTTTTT	CASSGTDRGGEKLFF
TRBD2	NA	TRBV18	TRBJ2-5	TGTGCCAGCTCACCATTGAGCGGGATAAAGGAGACCCAGTACTTC	CASSPLSGIKETQYF
NA	once	TRBV10-1	TRBJ2-2	TGCGCCAAAGGGAGGAAGGGAGGATCCGGGGAGCTGTTTTTT	CAKGRKGGSGELFF
TRBD1	NA	TRBV5-8	TRBJ1-5	TGTGCCAGCAGCGCACGGACAGGGGTAGAGCAGCCCCAGCATTTT	CASSARTGVEQPQHF
TRBD2	NA	TRBV19	TRBJ2-4	TGTGCCAGTAGCCTCACCCCACCGCGGGAGGGCCGGAACATTCAGTACTTC	CASSLTPPREGRNIQYF
TRBD1	NA	TRBV7-9	TRBJ1-2	TGTGCCAGCAGCTTAGGTGGGACAGGGGCCTCCGGGGGCTACACCTTC	CASSLGGTGASGGYTF
TRBD1	NA	TRBV6-5	TRBJ1-1	TGTGCCAGCAGTTCCGGGACAGGGGCGTTCGGAGCTTTCTTT	CASSSGTGAFGAFF
TRBD1	NA	TRBV6-1	TRBJ1-2	TGTGCCAGCAGAAAGACAGGGGAAGGCTACACCTTC	CASRKTGEGYTF
NA	NA	TRBV6-1	TRBJ1-1	TGTGCCAGCAGTGAAGCGTTTTTACGGGGGGCTTTCTTT	CASSEAFLRGAFF
NA	few	TRBV5-6	TRBJ1-2	TGTGCCAGCAGCTTGGCCGGGCAGGGAGGCCGCGGCTACACCTTC	CASSLAGQGGRGYTF
TRBD1	NA	TRBV2	TRBJ2-1	TGTGCCACCCAATGGGACAGCCTCTCCTACAATGAGCAGTTCTTC	CATQWDSLSYNEQFF
TRBD2	NA	TRBV5-4	TRBJ2-3	TGTGCCAGCAGCCGGACTAGCGGGTCCGCAGATACGCAGTATTTT	CASSRTSGSADTQYF
NA	NA	TRBV6-1	TRBJ1-5	TGTGCCAGCAGTGAAGGAAATAGTCTTGAGGGGCAGCCCCAGCATTTT	CASSEGNSLEGQPQHF
NA	NA	TRBV28	TRBJ1-1	TGTGCCAGCAGTTTAGGGTTGCCTCCTGAAGCTTTCTTT	CASSLGLPPEAFF
NA	NA	TRBV27	TRBJ2-3	TGTGCCAGCAGTCAAACGCAGGGCGCGCAGTATTTT	CASSQTQGAQYF
NA	NA	TRBV7-9	TRBJ2-6	TGTGCCAGCAGCTTTCAAGCTGGACAGAGCTCTGGGGCCAACGTCCTGACTTTC	CASSFQAGQSSGANVLTF
TRBD1	NA	TRBV11-2	TRBJ1-2	TGTGCCAGCAGCTTGGACAGGACAGGCTATGGCTACACCTTC	CASSLDRTGYGYTF
NA	NA	TRBV5-1	TRBJ2-3	TGCGCCAGCAGCTTGTACCGACAACTAGAGCCTACCACAGATACGCAGTATTTT	CASSLYRQLEPTTDTQYF
NA	NA	TRBV19	TRBJ1-6	TGTGCCAGTAGTATAGTGGCAGCAGGAAATTCACCCCTCCACTTT	CASSIVAAGNSPLHF
NA	NA	TRBV5-6	TRBJ2-5	TGTGCCAGCAGCTTGATACAGACAAAAGAGACCCAGTACTTC	CASSLIQTKETQYF
TRBD2	NA	TRBV11-2	TRBJ2-3	TGTGCCAGCAGTTCTGGCCCACTAGCGGGAGACACGCAGTATTTT	CASSSGPLAGDTQYF
TRBD2	NA	TRBV6-5	TRBJ2-7	TGTGCCAGCAGTTTCCGAGCGGGAGCGGGTGAGCAGTACTTC	CASSFRAGAGEQYF
TRBD1	once	TRBV30	TRBJ2-7	TGTGCCTGGAGTAGACCGGGACAGGGGGCTTATGAGCAGTACTTC	CAWSRPGQGAYEQYF
NA	NA	TRBV7-9	TRBJ1-5	TGTGCCAGCAGCGATACCCTAGGGGAATCCGAGCCCCAGCATTTT	CASSDTLGESEPQHF
NA	NA	TRBV5-1	TRBJ1-1	TGCGCCAGCAGCCAGGGCCGGGACACTGAAGCTTTCTTT	CASSQGRDTEAFF
NA	NA	TRBV29-1	TRBJ2-5	TGCAGCGTTGGGGGTCAGGGTAAAGAGACCCAGTACTTC	CSVGGQGKETQYF
TRBD2	NA	TRBV19	TRBJ2-1	TGTGCCAGTAGTTCGGCGACTAGCGGGCGGACCTACAATGAGCAGTTCTTC	CASSSATSGRTYNEQFF
TRBD2	NA	TRBV28	TRBJ2-3	TGTGCCAGCAGTCAAGCGGGACCTGGCACAGATACGCAGTATTTT	CASSQAGPGTDTQYF
NA	NA	TRBV5-6	TRBJ2-2	TGTGCCAGCAGCCCCGGGACCGCGAACACCGGGGAGCTGTTTTTT	CASSPGTANTGELFF
TRBD2	NA	TRBV13	TRBJ2-3	TGTGCCAGCACTTCTAGCGGGAGTTTAGATACGCAGTATTTT	CASTSSGSLDTQYF
TRBD1	NA	TRBV4-1	TRBJ2-5	TGCGCCAGCAGCCAAGGTCTACTAAGGGGACAGGGCCCAGAGACCCAGTACTTC	CASSQGLLRGQGPETQYF
NA	NA	TRBV7-9	TRBJ2-3	TGTGCCAGCAGCCCCCGGGACACCAGCACAGATACGCAGTATTTT	CASSPRDTSTDTQYF
TRBD1	NA	TRBV4-3	TRBJ1-1	TGCGCCAGCAGCCAATCTTTGGAAGGGGGCCTTGTGAGCACTGAAGCTTTCTTT	CASSQSLEGGLVSTEAFF
NA	NA	TRBV7-3	TRBJ1-6	TGTGCCAGCAGCCGAGAACAGGACCCGGGGCCCCTCCACTTT	CASSREQDPGPLHF
NA	NA	TRBV2	TRBJ1-5	TGTGCCAGCAGTCGGGACGCAAATCAGCCCCAGCATTTT	CASSRDANQPQHF
TRBD2	NA	TRBV5-1	TRBJ2-5	TGCGCCAGCAGCTTCTCAACTAGCGGGAGTTCAGCCCAAGAGACCCAGTACTTC	CASSFSTSGSSAQETQYF
NA	NA	TRBV11-2	TRBJ1-6	TGTGCCAGCAGCTTACTGGGGAATAATTCACCCCTCCACTTT	CASSLLGNNSPLHF